This T cell receptor beta chain was recovered during a study of blood T cell repertoires in COVID-19. V lost 1 base and J 0 bases, leaving 17 bases between the germline ends. The CDR3 length is 18 residues. Per the germline V gene, CDR1 is MNHEY and CDR2 is SVGEGT. This table comes from immunoSEQ multiplex PCR, and its TCRdb copy is limited to in-frame clones, with some not included. The sample holds 49,000 or so clones; 80% to 90% are singletons and the top ten take about 8%. The clonotype was recovered from a man in his forties or fifties with acute or convalescent COVID-19. The sequencing sample was made of peripheral blood. This chain connects TRBV6-2 or TRBV6-3 to TRBJ2-3, with D tentatively TRBD2 (6 bases). The CDR3 here is CASSYLTGAGTSTDTQYF. Here the CDR3 DNA reads TGTGCCAGCAGTTACTTAACCGGGGCGGGGACTAGCACAGATACGCAGTATTTT.